This TCR beta chain was sequenced in a study of CD8 T cells in ankylosing spondylitis. Study-wide results and limits: Disease-linked clones displayed a CD8+ phenotype and appeared relatively rarely in peripheral blood. Reactive arthritis synovial fluid and blood were previously reported to contain some motif variants. Blood from ankylosing spondylitis patients appeared to carry a characteristic roughly 8-variant TCR beta motif.

Note on this clonotype: Its antigen is not known.

Quantitative molecular-barcoded 5'-RACE generated the TCR beta libraries. In TCRdb, the 5' RACE reads were re-called with MiXCR into one record per CDR3 protein. This sample yields 800,000 to 900,000 distinct CDR3 sequences, of which 10% to 15% are seen a single time; just over 0.5% belongs to the top ten. Losses at the gene ends were 3 bases for V and 8 bases for J; bases not matched to a gene: 9. This CDR3 is built from 15 residues. Germline V CDR1 and CDR2: DFQATT, SNEGSKA (reference sequence). The source material was blood, either unsorted or a sorted T cell fraction (not recorded which). This TCR came from a male donor with ankylosing spondylitis. The V call is TRBV20-1, the J call TRBJ2-1, with 11 nucleotides matching TRBD2. The CDR3: CSASLAGGFLDEQFF. The CDR3 coding sequence is TGCAGTGCTAGCCTAGCGGGGGGATTCTTGGATGAGCAGTTCTTC.